Sequencing of this TCR beta chain was carried out in a study of T cell repertoires in cytomegalovirus infection. About this clonotype: What it binds is unknown.

CDR1 and CDR2 (germline): SGDLS, YYNGEE. Trimming pared 0 bases from V and 1 base from J, leaving 13 bases between. The CDR3 extends over 16 amino acids. TCRdb fed the reads into MiXCR, producing one record per CDR3 protein. Of about 830,000 distinct CDR3 sequences in the sample, over 25% are singletons; the top ten hold about an eighth. V gene TRBV9 combines with J gene TRBJ1-1, with D uncertain. The TCR was taken from a human donor in good health (CMV status not recorded). Some clones in this sample may be carry-over from other donors' samples. The sample in question was cultured CD8+ T cells from PBMCs, obtained from culture after CMV antigen stimulation. Here the CDR3 reads CASSVATRETNTEAFF. CDR3 nucleotide sequence: TGTGCCAGCAGCGTAGCTACTCGGGAGACGAACACTGAAGCTTTCTTT.